This T cell receptor beta chain was recorded in a study of PD-L1 blockade in urothelial cancer. Study details: Patients' atezolizumab regimen, 1,200 mg intravenously every 3 weeks, began in the mid-2010s.

Worth noting for this clone: The target antigen is unknown.

The data were produced by immunoSEQ multiplex PCR, yet TCRdb's version contains in-frame clones alone and is incomplete. The table records about 52,000 clones, around 72% of them present only once. Study-wide points: Pretreatment blood TCR clonality under the median forecast improved survival.

Indicated time point: pretreatment peripheral blood. The CDR3 length is 16 residues. Germline CDR1 is MNHEY and CDR2 is SMNVEV (reference sequence). Germline trimming cut 4 bases from V and 6 bases from J; bases unmatched to any gene: 11. The sequence was collected from a man aged 65 to 79 with urothelial cancer. This chain joins TRBV27 and TRBJ1-5; TRBD1 matches 8 bases. The sequencing here drew on PBMCs, taken around atezolizumab (anti-PD-L1) treatment. CDR3 loop: CASSWGQELRGQPQHF. Here the CDR3 DNA reads TGTGCCAGCAGTTGGGGACAGGAGCTCAGGGGTCAGCCCCAGCATTTT.